These T cell receptor beta chains were read from a single sample in a study of CD8 T cells in Susac syndrome. TCRdb processed the immunoSEQ multiplex PCR reads anew with MiXCR; each CDR3 protein has one entry. The table records 100,000 to 150,000 distinct CDR3 sequences, about 95% of them present only once. Material: CD4+ T cells from PBMCs. The receptors here all came from a human donor in good health. CDR3s include the opening cysteine and the closing phenylalanine or tryptophan. Fields, in order: V gene, clone size, D gene, J gene, CDR3 protein, CDR3 DNA. The D gene is left open where the match is weak. Some rows mark clone size as missing; the rest say once, few, many or name a class of expanded clone.

V gene: TRBV5-1; clone size: NA; D gene: TRBD1; J gene: TRBJ2-2; CDR3 protein: CASSPPRGRRTGELFF; CDR3 DNA: TGCGCCAGCAGCCCTCCCAGGGGGCGAAGAACCGGGGAGCTGTTTTTT
V gene: TRBV4-2; clone size: NA; D gene: TRBD2; J gene: TRBJ2-7; CDR3 protein: CASSHSVRGRAVNEQYF; CDR3 DNA: TGTGCCAGCAGCCATTCCGTCCGGGGGAGGGCCGTGAACGAGCAGTACTTC
V gene: TRBV29-1; clone size: NA; D gene: NA; J gene: TRBJ2-7; CDR3 protein: CSVHDAVLREQYF; CDR3 DNA: TGCAGCGTTCACGACGCAGTCCTACGAGAGCAGTACTTC
V gene: TRBV5-1; clone size: NA; D gene: NA; J gene: TRBJ1-5; CDR3 protein: CASSLAGTPRPQHF; CDR3 DNA: TGCGCCAGCAGCTTGGCAGGGACCCCCAGGCCCCAGCATTTT
V gene: TRBV29-1; clone size: NA; D gene: NA; J gene: TRBJ2-7; CDR3 protein: CSAGESYEQYF; CDR3 DNA: TGCAGCGCTGGGGAGTCATACGAGCAGTACTTC
V gene: TRBV3-1; clone size: NA; D gene: NA; J gene: TRBJ2-3; CDR3 protein: CASSRSSTQYF; CDR3 DNA: TGTGCCAGCAGCCGGTCTAGTACGCAGTATTTT
V gene: TRBV2; clone size: NA; D gene: TRBD1; J gene: TRBJ2-6; CDR3 protein: CASTPGGSGANVLTF; CDR3 DNA: TGTGCCAGCACCCCAGGGGGCTCCGGGGCCAACGTCCTGACTTTC
V gene: TRBV28; clone size: NA; D gene: NA; J gene: TRBJ2-7; CDR3 protein: CANITGYEQYF; CDR3 DNA: TGTGCCAACATAACAGGGTACGAGCAGTACTTC
V gene: TRBV4-1; clone size: NA; D gene: NA; J gene: TRBJ2-1; CDR3 protein: CASSQDSGRPYNEQFF; CDR3 DNA: TGCGCCAGCAGCCAAGATAGTGGGCGGCCCTACAATGAGCAGTTCTTC
V gene: TRBV7-2; clone size: NA; D gene: NA; J gene: TRBJ2-2; CDR3 protein: CASSLGLAGELFF; CDR3 DNA: TGTGCCAGCAGCTTGGGCTTGGCCGGGGAGCTGTTTTTT
V gene: TRBV29-1; clone size: NA; D gene: TRBD1; J gene: TRBJ1-2; CDR3 protein: CSVEDQNRGYGYTF; CDR3 DNA: TGCAGCGTTGAAGATCAGAACAGGGGGTATGGCTACACCTTC
V gene: TRBV23-1; clone size: NA; D gene: NA; J gene: TRBJ2-7; CDR3 protein: CASSQWWTSYEQYF; CDR3 DNA: TGCGCCAGCAGTCAATGGTGGACGTCTTACGAGCAGTACTTC
V gene: TRBV28; clone size: NA; D gene: NA; J gene: TRBJ1-5; CDR3 protein: CASSLLTYGNQPQHF; CDR3 DNA: TGTGCCAGCAGTTTATTGACATACGGCAATCAGCCCCAGCATTTT
V gene: TRBV6-5; clone size: NA; D gene: NA; J gene: TRBJ1-4; CDR3 protein: CASSFSGPNEKLFF; CDR3 DNA: TGTGCCAGCAGTTTTTCGGGGCCAAATGAAAAACTGTTTTTT
V gene: TRBV29-1; clone size: NA; D gene: NA; J gene: TRBJ2-3; CDR3 protein: CSVEPAGADTQYF; CDR3 DNA: TGCAGCGTTGAGCCAGCTGGAGCAGATACGCAGTATTTT
V gene: TRBV15; clone size: once; D gene: NA; J gene: TRBJ2-1; CDR3 protein: CATSRDQGSSPFF; CDR3 DNA: TGTGCCACCAGCAGAGATCAAGGCTCATCCCCGTTCTTC
V gene: TRBV7-8; clone size: once; D gene: TRBD1; J gene: TRBJ2-7; CDR3 protein: CASSETDRGIYEQYF; CDR3 DNA: TGTGCCAGCAGCGAGACGGACAGGGGGATCTACGAGCAGTACTTC
V gene: TRBV29-1; clone size: NA; D gene: NA; J gene: TRBJ2-1; CDR3 protein: CSGGGLSIKEQFF; CDR3 DNA: TGCAGCGGGGGGGGGCTGTCGATCAAAGAGCAGTTCTTC
V gene: TRBV10-3; clone size: NA; D gene: NA; J gene: TRBJ2-1; CDR3 protein: CAISDTARPNNEQFF; CDR3 DNA: TGTGCCATCAGTGATACTGCACGTCCAAACAATGAGCAGTTCTTC
V gene: TRBV5-1; clone size: NA; D gene: NA; J gene: TRBJ2-7; CDR3 protein: CASSLGGMQTYEQYF; CDR3 DNA: TGCGCCAGCAGCTTGGGAGGGATGCAAACCTACGAGCAGTACTTC
V gene: TRBV6-5; clone size: NA; D gene: TRBD1; J gene: TRBJ2-7; CDR3 protein: CASSYSGTGFEQYF; CDR3 DNA: TGTGCCAGCAGTTATTCCGGGACAGGGTTCGAGCAGTACTTC
V gene: TRBV28; clone size: NA; D gene: NA; J gene: TRBJ2-7; CDR3 protein: CASSKVSSYEQYF; CDR3 DNA: TGTGCCAGCAGTAAGGTTAGCTCCTACGAGCAGTACTTC
V gene: TRBV7-2; clone size: NA; D gene: NA; J gene: TRBJ1-1; CDR3 protein: CASSFRGSDTEAFF; CDR3 DNA: TGTGCCAGCAGCTTCAGAGGGTCAGATACTGAAGCTTTCTTT
V gene: TRBV29-1; clone size: NA; D gene: TRBD2; J gene: TRBJ2-3; CDR3 protein: CSVYSGADTQYF; CDR3 DNA: TGCAGCGTTTACAGCGGGGCAGATACGCAGTATTTT
V gene: TRBV5-1; clone size: NA; D gene: TRBD1; J gene: TRBJ2-5; CDR3 protein: CASSLPGQGRETQYF; CDR3 DNA: TGCGCCAGCAGCTTGCCGGGACAGGGAAGAGAGACCCAGTACTTC
V gene: TRBV19; clone size: NA; D gene: NA; J gene: TRBJ2-7; CDR3 protein: CASSIDLATATYEQYF; CDR3 DNA: TGTGCCAGTAGTATAGACCTCGCCACAGCGACCTACGAGCAGTACTTC
V gene: TRBV20-1; clone size: NA; D gene: NA; J gene: TRBJ2-3; CDR3 protein: CTAGLSTDTQYF; CDR3 DNA: TGCACCGCAGGCCTGAGCACAGATACGCAGTATTTT
V gene: TRBV20-1; clone size: NA; D gene: NA; J gene: TRBJ2-3; CDR3 protein: CSARRGITDTQYF; CDR3 DNA: TGCAGTGCTAGGAGAGGGATTACAGATACGCAGTATTTT
V gene: TRBV18; clone size: NA; D gene: NA; J gene: TRBJ2-6; CDR3 protein: CASSIELALSGANVLTF; CDR3 DNA: TGTGCCAGCTCAATTGAGCTAGCCCTCTCTGGGGCCAACGTCCTGACTTTC
V gene: TRBV3-1; clone size: NA; D gene: NA; J gene: TRBJ1-3; CDR3 protein: CASRHVTGNTIYF; CDR3 DNA: TGTGCCAGCAGACACGTTACGGGAAACACCATATATTTT
V gene: TRBV25-1; clone size: NA; D gene: NA; J gene: TRBJ1-5; CDR3 protein: CASSAGNVVNQPQHF; CDR3 DNA: TGTGCCAGCAGTGCGGGTAATGTTGTCAATCAGCCCCAGCATTTT
V gene: TRBV9; clone size: NA; D gene: NA; J gene: TRBJ1-3; CDR3 protein: CASSDAMRNTIYF; CDR3 DNA: TGTGCCAGCAGCGACGCAATGCGAAACACCATATATTTT
V gene: TRBV20-1; clone size: NA; D gene: TRBD1; J gene: TRBJ1-1; CDR3 protein: CSAGTGGEAFF; CDR3 DNA: TGCAGTGCTGGGACAGGCGGTGAAGCTTTCTTT
V gene: TRBV28; clone size: NA; D gene: NA; J gene: TRBJ2-7; CDR3 protein: CASSSVLSYEQYF; CDR3 DNA: TGTGCCAGCAGTTCTGTCCTGTCCTACGAGCAGTACTTC
V gene: TRBV29-1; clone size: once; D gene: NA; J gene: TRBJ2-3; CDR3 protein: CSVGIGRGTDTQYF; CDR3 DNA: TGCAGCGTTGGTATCGGGCGCGGCACAGATACGCAGTATTTT
V gene: TRBV18; clone size: NA; D gene: NA; J gene: TRBJ1-5; CDR3 protein: CASSFSVGNQPQHF; CDR3 DNA: TGTGCCAGCTCCTTCTCAGTCGGCAATCAGCCCCAGCATTTT
V gene: TRBV29-1; clone size: NA; D gene: TRBD1; J gene: TRBJ1-2; CDR3 protein: CSVEGGQGASLNGYTF; CDR3 DNA: TGCAGCGTTGAGGGGGGACAGGGGGCATCATTAAATGGCTACACCTTC
V gene: TRBV28; clone size: NA; D gene: NA; J gene: TRBJ2-5; CDR3 protein: CASSSVMGPSETQYF; CDR3 DNA: TGTGCCAGCAGTTCCGTAATGGGGCCCTCGGAGACCCAGTACTTC
V gene: TRBV28; clone size: NA; D gene: TRBD1; J gene: TRBJ1-2; CDR3 protein: CASSWTGPERPNGYTF; CDR3 DNA: TGTGCCAGCAGCTGGACAGGGCCCGAACGGCCGAATGGCTACACCTTC
V gene: TRBV12-3/TRBV12-4; clone size: once; D gene: TRBD2; J gene: TRBJ2-7; CDR3 protein: CASGGVRPDREQYF; CDR3 DNA: TGTGCCAGCGGGGGGGTCCGGCCTGATAGAGAGCAGTACTTC
V gene: TRBV18; clone size: NA; D gene: NA; J gene: TRBJ2-5; CDR3 protein: CASSPRLGETQYF; CDR3 DNA: TGTGCCAGCTCACCAAGGCTTGGGGAGACCCAGTACTTC
V gene: TRBV13; clone size: NA; D gene: NA; J gene: TRBJ2-5; CDR3 protein: CASSLVGGTQETQYF; CDR3 DNA: TGTGCCAGCAGCTTAGTTGGGGGTACCCAAGAGACCCAGTACTTC
V gene: TRBV29-1; clone size: once; D gene: NA; J gene: TRBJ2-1; CDR3 protein: CSVGGPSDLRPRNEQFF; CDR3 DNA: TGCAGCGTTGGGGGACCCTCGGACCTCCGCCCTAGGAATGAGCAGTTCTTC
V gene: TRBV7-9; clone size: NA; D gene: NA; J gene: TRBJ2-5; CDR3 protein: CASSLEAVRTQYF; CDR3 DNA: TGTGCCAGCAGCTTAGAGGCGGTCCGAACCCAGTACTTC
V gene: TRBV29-1; clone size: NA; D gene: TRBD1; J gene: TRBJ2-2; CDR3 protein: CSVVTGASGELFF; CDR3 DNA: TGCAGCGTTGTAACAGGGGCGTCCGGGGAGCTGTTTTTT
V gene: TRBV6-1; clone size: NA; D gene: NA; J gene: TRBJ2-7; CDR3 protein: CATPGPLGEQYF; CDR3 DNA: TGTGCCACACCGGGGCCCCTGGGGGAGCAGTACTTC
V gene: TRBV30; clone size: once; D gene: NA; J gene: TRBJ2-2; CDR3 protein: CAWSVKSGNTGELFF; CDR3 DNA: TGTGCCTGGAGTGTAAAATCAGGGAACACCGGGGAGCTGTTTTTT
V gene: TRBV11-1; clone size: NA; D gene: NA; J gene: TRBJ2-2; CDR3 protein: CASSQGQGTGELFF; CDR3 DNA: TGTGCCAGCAGCCAAGGCCAGGGAACCGGGGAGCTGTTTTTT
V gene: TRBV15; clone size: once; D gene: NA; J gene: TRBJ2-3; CDR3 protein: CATSRDGPDTQYF; CDR3 DNA: TGTGCCACCAGCAGAGATGGCCCGGATACGCAGTATTTT
V gene: TRBV19; clone size: NA; D gene: NA; J gene: TRBJ2-1; CDR3 protein: CASRAQGRFQFF; CDR3 DNA: TGTGCCAGTAGGGCTCAGGGCAGGTTTCAGTTCTTC
V gene: TRBV3-1; clone size: NA; D gene: TRBD1; J gene: TRBJ1-2; CDR3 protein: CASSLQGGHNYGYTF; CDR3 DNA: TGTGCCAGCAGCCTACAGGGGGGGCATAACTATGGCTACACCTTC
V gene: TRBV5-4; clone size: NA; D gene: TRBD1; J gene: TRBJ2-1; CDR3 protein: CASSLPGQGALGEQFF; CDR3 DNA: TGTGCCAGCAGCTTACCGGGACAGGGGGCATTGGGTGAGCAGTTCTTC
V gene: TRBV29-1; clone size: NA; D gene: NA; J gene: TRBJ2-7; CDR3 protein: CSVEESQAGREQYF; CDR3 DNA: TGCAGCGTTGAAGAGTCCCAGGCTGGGCGCGAGCAGTACTTC
V gene: TRBV2; clone size: NA; D gene: TRBD1; J gene: TRBJ1-2; CDR3 protein: CASTPQGQGAPGYTF; CDR3 DNA: TGTGCCAGCACCCCCCAGGGACAGGGGGCGCCGGGCTACACCTTC
V gene: TRBV30; clone size: NA; D gene: TRBD1; J gene: TRBJ2-7; CDR3 protein: CAWWSGQSPSSKYF; CDR3 DNA: TGTGCCTGGTGGTCGGGACAGAGCCCCTCGAGCAAGTACTTC